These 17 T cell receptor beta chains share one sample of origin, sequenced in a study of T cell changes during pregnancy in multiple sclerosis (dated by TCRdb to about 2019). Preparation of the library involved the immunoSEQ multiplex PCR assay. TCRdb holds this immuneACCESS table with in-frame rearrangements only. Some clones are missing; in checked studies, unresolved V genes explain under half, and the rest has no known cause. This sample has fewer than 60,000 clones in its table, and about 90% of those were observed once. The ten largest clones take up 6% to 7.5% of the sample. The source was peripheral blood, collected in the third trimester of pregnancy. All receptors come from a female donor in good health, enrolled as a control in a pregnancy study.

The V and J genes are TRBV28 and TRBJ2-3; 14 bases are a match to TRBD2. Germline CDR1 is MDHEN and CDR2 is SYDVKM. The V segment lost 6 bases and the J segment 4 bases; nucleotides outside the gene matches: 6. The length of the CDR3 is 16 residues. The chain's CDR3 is CASSGTSGSPADTQYF. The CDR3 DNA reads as TGTGCCAGCAGCGGGACTAGCGGGAGCCCAGCAGATACGCAGTATTTT.

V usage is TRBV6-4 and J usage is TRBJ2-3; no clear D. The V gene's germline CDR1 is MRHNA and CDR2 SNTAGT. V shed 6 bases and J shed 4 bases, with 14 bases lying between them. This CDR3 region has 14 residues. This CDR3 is CASRADFAADTQYF. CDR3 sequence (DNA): TGTGCCAGCAGGGCTGATTTTGCGGCAGATACGCAGTATTTT.

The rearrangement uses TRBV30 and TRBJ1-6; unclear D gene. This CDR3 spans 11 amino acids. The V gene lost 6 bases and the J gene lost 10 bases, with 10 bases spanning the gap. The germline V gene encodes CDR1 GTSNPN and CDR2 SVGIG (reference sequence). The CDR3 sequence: CACMAGSPLHF. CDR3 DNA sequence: TGTGCCTGTATGGCGGGGTCACCCCTCCACTTT.

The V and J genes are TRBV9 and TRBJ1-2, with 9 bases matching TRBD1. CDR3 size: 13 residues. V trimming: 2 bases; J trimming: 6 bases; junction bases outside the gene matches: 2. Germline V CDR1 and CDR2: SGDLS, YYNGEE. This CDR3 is CASSVRDRDGYTF. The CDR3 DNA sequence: TGTGCCAGCAGCGTCCGGGACAGGGATGGCTACACCTTC.

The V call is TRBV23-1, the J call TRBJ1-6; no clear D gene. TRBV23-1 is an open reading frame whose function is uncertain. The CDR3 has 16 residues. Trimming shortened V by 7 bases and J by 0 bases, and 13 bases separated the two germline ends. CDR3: CASMEERASYNSPLHF. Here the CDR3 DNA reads TGCGCCAGCATGGAGGAGAGGGCCTCCTATAATTCACCCCTCCACTTT.

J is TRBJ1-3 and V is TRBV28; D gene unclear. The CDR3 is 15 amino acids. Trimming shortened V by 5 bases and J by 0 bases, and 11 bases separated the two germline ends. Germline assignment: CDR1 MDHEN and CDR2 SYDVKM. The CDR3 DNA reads TGTGCCAGCAGTCTCCCTCCGGGCTCTGGAAACACCATATATTTT. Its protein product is CASSLPPGSGNTIYF.

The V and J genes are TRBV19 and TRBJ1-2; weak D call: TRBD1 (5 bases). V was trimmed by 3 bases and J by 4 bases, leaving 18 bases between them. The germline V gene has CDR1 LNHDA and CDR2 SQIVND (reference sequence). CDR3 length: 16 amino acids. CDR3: CASSMNSLTASYGYTF. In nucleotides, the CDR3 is TGTGCCAGTAGTATGAACTCCTTGACAGCAAGCTATGGCTACACCTTC.

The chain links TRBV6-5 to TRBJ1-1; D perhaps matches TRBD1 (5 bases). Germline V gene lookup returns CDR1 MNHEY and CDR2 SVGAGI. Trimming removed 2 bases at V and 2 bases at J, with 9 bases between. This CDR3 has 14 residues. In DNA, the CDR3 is TGTGCCAGCAGTTACGGGGCAGGTAACACTGAAGCTTTCTTT. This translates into CASSYGAGNTEAFF.

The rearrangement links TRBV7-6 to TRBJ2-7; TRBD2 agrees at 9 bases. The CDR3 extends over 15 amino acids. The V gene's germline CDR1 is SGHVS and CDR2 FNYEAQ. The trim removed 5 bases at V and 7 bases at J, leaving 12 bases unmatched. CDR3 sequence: CASSQAGGRPWEQYF. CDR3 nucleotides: TGTGCCAGCAGCCAAGCGGGAGGACGACCCTGGGAGCAGTACTTC.

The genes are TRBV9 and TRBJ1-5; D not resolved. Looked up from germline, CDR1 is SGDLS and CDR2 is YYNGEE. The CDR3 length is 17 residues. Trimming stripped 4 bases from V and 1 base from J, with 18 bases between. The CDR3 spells CASSSRDTLGSNQPQHF. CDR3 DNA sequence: TGTGCCAGCAGCTCCCGAGACACCTTAGGCAGCAATCAGCCCCAGCATTTT.

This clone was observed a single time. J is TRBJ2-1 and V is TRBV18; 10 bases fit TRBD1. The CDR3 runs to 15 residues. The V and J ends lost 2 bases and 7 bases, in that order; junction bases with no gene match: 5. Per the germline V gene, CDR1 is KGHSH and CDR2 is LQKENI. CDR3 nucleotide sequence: TGTGCCAGCTCACCAGGGACAGGGGTCAGGAATGAGCAGTTCTTC. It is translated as CASSPGTGVRNEQFF.

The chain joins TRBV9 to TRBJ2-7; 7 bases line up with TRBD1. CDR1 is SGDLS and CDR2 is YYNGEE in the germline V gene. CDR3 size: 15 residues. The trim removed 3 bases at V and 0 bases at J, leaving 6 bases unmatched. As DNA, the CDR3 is TGTGCCAGCAGCGCACGGGACAGTAGCTCCTACGAGCAGTACTTC. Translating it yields CASSARDSSSYEQYF.

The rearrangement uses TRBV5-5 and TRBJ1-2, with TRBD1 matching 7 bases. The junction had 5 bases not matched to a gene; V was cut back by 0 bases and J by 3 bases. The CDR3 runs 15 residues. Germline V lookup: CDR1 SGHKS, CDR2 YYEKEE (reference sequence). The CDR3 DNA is TGTGCCAGCAGCTTGGTTATAGGGGGCGACTATGGCTACACCTTC. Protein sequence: CASSLVIGGDYGYTF.

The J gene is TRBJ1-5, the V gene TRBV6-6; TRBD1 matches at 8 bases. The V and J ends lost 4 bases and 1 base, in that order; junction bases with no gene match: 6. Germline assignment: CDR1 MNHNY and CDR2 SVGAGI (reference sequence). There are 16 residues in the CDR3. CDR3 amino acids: CASSFRTGSSNQPQHF. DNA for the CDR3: TGTGCCAGCAGTTTCCGGACAGGGTCGAGCAATCAGCCCCAGCATTTT.

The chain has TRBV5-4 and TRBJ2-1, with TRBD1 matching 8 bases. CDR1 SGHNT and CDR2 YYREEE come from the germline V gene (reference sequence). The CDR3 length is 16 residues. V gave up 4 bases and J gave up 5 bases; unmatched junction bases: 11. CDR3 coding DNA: TGTGCCAGCAGCGTCAGGGGGCAGTCCCCACACAATGAGCAGTTCTTC. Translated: CASSVRGQSPHNEQFF.

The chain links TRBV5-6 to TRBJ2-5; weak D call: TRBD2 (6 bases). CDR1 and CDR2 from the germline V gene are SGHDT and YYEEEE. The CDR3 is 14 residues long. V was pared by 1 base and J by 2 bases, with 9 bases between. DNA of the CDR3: TGTGCCAGCAGCTTGATGGGGACTCAAGAGACCCAGTACTTC. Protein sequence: CASSLMGTQETQYF.

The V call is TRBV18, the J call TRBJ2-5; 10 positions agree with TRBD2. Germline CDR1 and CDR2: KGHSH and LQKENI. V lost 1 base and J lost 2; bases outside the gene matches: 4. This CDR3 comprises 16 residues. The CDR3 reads CASSPLAGGKQETQYF. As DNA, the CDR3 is TGTGCCAGCTCACCACTAGCGGGGGGAAAACAAGAGACCCAGTACTTC.